This T cell receptor (beta chain) was identified during a study of T-cell memory formation after mild COVID-19 (dated by TCRdb to the early 2020s). With respect to the entire study: TCR sequence clusters from the two donors were found to be largely donor specific. In two donors, T-cell clones that expanded and contracted after mild COVID-19 were followed by sequencing TCRalpha and TCRbeta repertoires longitudinally. The cohort was made up of two young adult volunteers, one female and one male, who were previously healthy.

After removal of 5 bases from V and 0 bases from J, the junction retains 14 bases not matched to a gene. The CDR3 runs 18 residues from the cysteine to the phenylalanine. CDR3 DNA only is kept here, 54 bases in frame from base 1. Via the germline V gene (reference sequence), CDR1 is SEHNR and CDR2 FQNEAQ. With respect to this clonotype: Which antigen it targets is not known. Nothing much larger sits one base from this clone, and base qualities are not available.

Ficoll-Paque density gradient centrifugation was used to isolate PBMCs. Instrument used: Illumina NovaSeq 6000. TCRalpha and TCRbeta cDNA libraries were built by 5'RACE with constant-segment primers, adding sample barcodes and unique molecular identifiers. Trizol reagent was used to extract RNA from every sample. Libraries were amplified in two PCR steps, with a second sample barcode and Illumina TruSeq adapters added in the second step. Libraries were sequenced on an Illumina NovaSeq with 2 x 150 bp paired-end reads. The original pipeline was this. With migec v1.2.7, reads were demultiplexed and then collapsed into UMI-guided consensus sequences. Using mixcr v2.1.11, UMI consensuses were aligned to TRA and TRB V and J templates and then assembled into clonotypes. Expanded or contracted clonotypes were those called significant by both edgeR and NoisET, with noise models trained on biological replicates. For edgeR calls, the thresholds were a false discovery rate-adjusted p below 0.01 and a log2 fold-change of 1. As an exploratory analysis of dynamics, max-normalized trajectories of the 1000 most abundant clonotypes were examined by PCA with hierarchical clustering. Separately sequenced CD4+ and CD8+ repertoires were used to assign a CD4 or CD8 phenotype to each responding clone. The public reads were run again by TCRdb, first through fastp at Q25 and then through MiXCR, and only productive beta chains were kept. Every distinct CDR3 protein forms one entry, paired with its most common genes and DNA. TCRdb, not the original authors, processed these V and J calls. The sample table holds hundreds of thousands of distinct CDR3 sequences, of which around 27% were seen once. Clones ranked in the top ten supply approximately 13% of the sample.

The paper's findings and limits, for the study overall: Contracting CD4+ clones appeared mostly in the CM and EM memory subsets, whereas CD8+ clones were enriched in EMRA. SARS-CoV-2 specificity of the second-wave clones peaking on day 37 was not confirmed. The detection of some responding clones in pre-infection memory suggests that pre-existing cross-reactive memory T cells joined the SARS-CoV-2 response. From day 15 to 85, contracting clones showed balanced CD4/CD8 phenotypes, whereas a second wave of clones that expanded from day 15 to 37 leaned towards CD4+. The study covered only a couple of mild cases, and larger cohorts including severe cases with pre-infection samples were considered necessary.

The V and J genes are TRBV7-9 and TRBJ1-1; 8 bases in the junction line up with TRBD1. The sample consisted of PBMCs or a T cell subset sorted from them (not recorded which). This TCR was recovered from an adult woman who had mild COVID-19 (a few samples of this study predate the infection). The sample titles of this study are shuffled in the database, so cell type and time point are left out; the donor was told from shared clones. The DNA sequence follows: TGTGCCAGCAGCCCTTTTCAGGGGGCGAGGGTTTTGAACACTGAAGCTTTCTTT. Its translation reads: CASSPFQGARVLNTEAFF.